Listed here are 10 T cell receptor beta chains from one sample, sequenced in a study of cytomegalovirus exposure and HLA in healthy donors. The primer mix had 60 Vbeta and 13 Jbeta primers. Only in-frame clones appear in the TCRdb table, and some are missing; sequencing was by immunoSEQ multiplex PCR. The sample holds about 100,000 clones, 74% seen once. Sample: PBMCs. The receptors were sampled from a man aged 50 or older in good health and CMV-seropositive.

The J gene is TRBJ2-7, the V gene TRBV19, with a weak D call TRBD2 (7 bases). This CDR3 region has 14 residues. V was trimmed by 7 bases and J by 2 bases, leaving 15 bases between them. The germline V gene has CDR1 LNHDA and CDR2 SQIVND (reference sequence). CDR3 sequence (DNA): TGTGCCAGTACCAAGACGGGGGGCCCCTACGAGCAGTACTTC. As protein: CASTKTGGPYEQYF.

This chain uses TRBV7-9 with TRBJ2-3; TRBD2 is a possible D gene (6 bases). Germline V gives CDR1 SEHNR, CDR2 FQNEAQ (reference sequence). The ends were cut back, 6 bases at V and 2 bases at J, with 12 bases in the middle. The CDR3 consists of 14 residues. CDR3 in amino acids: CASRAGGITDTQYF. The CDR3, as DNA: TGTGCCAGCAGGGCGGGCGGGATCACAGATACGCAGTATTTT.

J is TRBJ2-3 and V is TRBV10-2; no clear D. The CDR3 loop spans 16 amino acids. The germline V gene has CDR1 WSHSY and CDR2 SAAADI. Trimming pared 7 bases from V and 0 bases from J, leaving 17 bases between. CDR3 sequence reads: CASISSTHTSTDTQYF. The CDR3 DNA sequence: TGCGCCAGCATTAGTTCAACCCATACTAGCACAGATACGCAGTATTTT.

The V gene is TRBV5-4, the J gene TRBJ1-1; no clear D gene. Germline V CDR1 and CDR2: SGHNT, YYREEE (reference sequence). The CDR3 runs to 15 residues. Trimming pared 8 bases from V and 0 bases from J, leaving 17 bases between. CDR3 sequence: CASRSDGVLNTEAFF. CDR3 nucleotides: TGTGCCAGTAGATCCGACGGGGTCCTGAACACTGAAGCTTTCTTT.

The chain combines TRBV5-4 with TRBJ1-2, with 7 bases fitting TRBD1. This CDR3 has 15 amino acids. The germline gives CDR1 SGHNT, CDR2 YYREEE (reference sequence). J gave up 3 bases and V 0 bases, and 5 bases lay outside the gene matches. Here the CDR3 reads CASSLDRQGYYGYTF. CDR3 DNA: TGTGCCAGCAGCTTGGACAGACAGGGCTACTATGGCTACACCTTC.

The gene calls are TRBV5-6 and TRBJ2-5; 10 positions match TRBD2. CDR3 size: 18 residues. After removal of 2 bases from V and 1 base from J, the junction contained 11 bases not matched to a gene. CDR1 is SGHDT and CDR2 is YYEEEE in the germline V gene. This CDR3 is CASSFPGGASGGQETQYF. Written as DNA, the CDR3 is TGTGCCAGCAGCTTCCCTGGGGGCGCTAGCGGGGGCCAAGAGACCCAGTACTTC.

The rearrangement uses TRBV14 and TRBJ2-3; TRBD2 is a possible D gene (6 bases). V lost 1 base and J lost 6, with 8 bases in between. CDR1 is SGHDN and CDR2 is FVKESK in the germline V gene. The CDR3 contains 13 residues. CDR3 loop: CASSQGGGDTQYF. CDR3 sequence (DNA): TGTGCCAGCAGCCAAGGTGGGGGGGATACGCAGTATTTT. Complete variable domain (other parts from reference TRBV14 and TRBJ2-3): EAGVTQFPSHSVIEKGQTVTLRCDPISGHDNLYWYRRVMGKEIKFLLHFVKESKQDESGMPNNRFLAERTGGTYSTLKVQPAELEDSGVYFCASSQGGGDTQYFGPGTRLTVL.

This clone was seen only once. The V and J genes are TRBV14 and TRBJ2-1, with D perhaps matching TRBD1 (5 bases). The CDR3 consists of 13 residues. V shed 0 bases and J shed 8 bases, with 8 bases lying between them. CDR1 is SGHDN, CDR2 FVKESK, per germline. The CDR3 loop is CASSQDWGDEQFF. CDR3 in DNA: TGTGCCAGCAGCCAAGATTGGGGCGATGAGCAGTTCTTC.

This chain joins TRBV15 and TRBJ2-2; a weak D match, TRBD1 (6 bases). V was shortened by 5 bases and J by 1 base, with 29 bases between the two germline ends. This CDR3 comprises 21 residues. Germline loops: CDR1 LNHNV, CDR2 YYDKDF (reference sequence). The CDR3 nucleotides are TGTGCCACCAGCTTACCTCCATACCGGACAGACACATTTAGGAACACCGGGGAGCTGTTTTTT. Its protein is CATSLPPYRTDTFRNTGELFF.

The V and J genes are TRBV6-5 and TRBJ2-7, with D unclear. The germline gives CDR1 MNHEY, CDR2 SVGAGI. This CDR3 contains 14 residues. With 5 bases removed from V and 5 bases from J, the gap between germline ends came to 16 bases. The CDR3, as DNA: TGTGCCAGCAGTAAGACATTAAGTCAGAACGAGCAGTACTTC. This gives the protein CASSKTLSQNEQYF.